These 3 T cell receptor beta chains came from one sample sequenced in a study of cytomegalovirus exposure and HLA in healthy donors. Repertoires were generated with immunoSEQ multiplex PCR, while TCRdb's copy carries only in-frame clones and drops some. The sample has 180,000 or so clones; around nine tenths are singletons. Sample: PBMCs. These receptors were obtained from a man between 18 and 35 years old in good health and CMV-seropositive.

This clone was counted once. CDR3 sequence (DNA): TGTGCTAGTGCAACGGGACTAGCAACCGAGCAGTACTTC. Amino acids: CASATGLATEQYF. This chain links TRBV12-5 with TRBJ2-7, with 9 bases that match TRBD2. Trimming cost V 7 bases and J 6 bases; bases outside gene matches: 7. Germline V gives CDR1 LGHNT, CDR2 FRNRAP. The CDR3 spans 13 residues.

The table lists this clone with a count of one. This CDR3 reads CASSFSSYNEQFF. In DNA form, the CDR3 reads TGTGCCAGCAGCTTCAGCTCCTACAATGAGCAGTTCTTC. J is TRBJ2-1 and V is TRBV7-3, with no clear D. The CDR3 totals 13 residues. V shed 3 bases and J shed 0 bases, with 3 bases lying between them. In germline, CDR1 is SGHTA, CDR2 FQGTGA.

The chain uses TRBV5-1 and TRBJ1-1; 7 nucleotides agree with TRBD1. Unmatched junction bases numbered 11, after V lost 4 bases and J lost 11 bases. The germline CDR1 and CDR2 sequences are SGHRS and YFSETQ. This CDR3 spans 13 amino acids. The CDR3 nucleotides read TGCGCCAGCAGCCGGGGGACAGCCCTTGGGGCTTTCTTT. Translated, it gives CASSRGTALGAFF.